This T cell receptor (beta chain) stems from a study of T cell responses to AZD1222 COVID-19 vaccine. The study's findings and limits: Donor demographics were predominantly white British with a female majority; clonal diversity may be underestimated. Regions left unmutated in variants are reportedly the target of nearly half of spike-specific TCRs. Spike-specific TCR breadth and depth were elevated following two AZD1222 doses. Repertoire samples came only from after the peak T cell response.

In the case of this clone: Its specificity is not known.

Libraries were prepared by immunoSEQ multiplex PCR; TCRdb keeps only in-frame clonotypes and omits some of them. The sample has some 63,000 clones; 75% to 85% are singletons. Trimming took off 2 bases at V and 8 bases at J, with 11 bases between the two ends. This CDR3 has 13 residues. Germline V lookup: CDR1 SGHRS, CDR2 YFSETQ. This chain joins TRBV5-1 and TRBJ2-1, with D hard to call. This receptor was obtained from an adult in good health. The sample was peripheral blood, taken on day 0 of AZD1222 vaccination. This chain's CDR3 is CASSLPVRDEQFF. For the CDR3, the DNA is TGCGCCAGCAGCTTACCCGTACGGGATGAGCAGTTCTTC.